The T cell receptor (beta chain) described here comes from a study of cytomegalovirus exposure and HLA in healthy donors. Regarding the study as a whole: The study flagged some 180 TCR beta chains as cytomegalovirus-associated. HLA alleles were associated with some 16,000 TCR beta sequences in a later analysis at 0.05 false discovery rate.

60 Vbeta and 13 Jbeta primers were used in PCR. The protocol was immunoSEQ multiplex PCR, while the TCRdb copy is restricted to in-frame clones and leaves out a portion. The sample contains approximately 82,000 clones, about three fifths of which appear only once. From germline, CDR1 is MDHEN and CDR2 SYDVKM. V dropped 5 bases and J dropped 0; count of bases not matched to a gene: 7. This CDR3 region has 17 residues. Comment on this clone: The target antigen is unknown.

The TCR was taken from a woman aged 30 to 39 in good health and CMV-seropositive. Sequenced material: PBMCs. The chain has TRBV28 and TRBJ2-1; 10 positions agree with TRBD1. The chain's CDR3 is CASSLYGQGGSYNEQFF. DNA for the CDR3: TGTGCCAGCAGTCTCTACGGACAGGGGGGCTCCTACAATGAGCAGTTCTTC.